This T cell receptor (beta chain) is from a study of blood T cell repertoires in COVID-19. The wider study: The samples span acute and convalescent COVID-19 from the United States, Italy and Spain. PBMCs, B-cell-depleted T cells, or T cells provided the cDNA or gDNA that made up the material.

Authors' processing steps: Reference gene primers were amplified, and this amplification served to estimate nucleated cell counts. Assay: immunoSEQ multiplex PCR; the TCRdb copy retains only in-frame clones and omits some. The DNA was the basis for D and trimming; V, J and clone size are from that table. The table has about 110,000 clones, 65% to 80% seen once. The sample comprised peripheral blood. The clonotype originates from a woman between 40 and 50 years old with acute or convalescent COVID-19.

The CDR3 sequence is CASSPWDKEWAFF. CDR3 nucleotide sequence: TGTGCCAGCAGTCCCTGGGACAAAGAGTGGGCTTTCTTT. This chain links TRBV6-2 or TRBV6-3 with TRBJ1-1, with a tentative D call TRBD1 (6 bases). The CDR3 is 13 amino acids. Germline CDR1 and CDR2: MNHEY and SVGEGT. Trimming left V 5 bases short and J 11 bases short, with 18 bases between.